This T cell receptor (beta chain) was profiled in a study of siplizumab effects on memory and regulatory T cells (dated by TCRdb to 2018 to 2020). Study-level background: The study examined how the anti-CD2 antibody siplizumab affects alloreactive T-cell subsets in allogeneic mixed lymphocyte reactions built from human PBMCs. The full study reports these points: A naive or memory phenotype could not be assigned to roughly 80-95% of proliferating CD4+ or CD8+ clones. The cumulative frequency of alloreactive sequences that could be traced back to unstimulated CD4+ memory T cells was significantly reduced by siplizumab. Whether proliferating Tregs from siplizumab cultures actually had suppressive function was not functionally confirmed. Sequences below about 10^-5 frequency were poorly captured, so only a minor fraction of alloreactive clones could be mapped to unstimulated subsets. Among mappable alloreactive CD4+ clones, an average Treg-derived fraction of roughly 71% was observed with siplizumab, compared with approximately 26% in control reactions. Greater diversity appeared to be present in unstimulated naive T cells than in memory T cells, and a substantial contribution to the alloresponse seemed to be made by naive cells.

For this clone: Its antigen remains unidentified. No base quality information exists; no much larger clone differs at one position.

Libraries were prepared through the immunoSEQ multiplex PCR assay. Roughly 10^5 TCR templates per sample were assayed on the deep sequencing platform. Genomic DNA extracted from sorted T cells was used for TCRbeta CDR3 sequencing. The published analysis was carried out like this. Clonal analysis of TCRbeta CDR3 data was done in the R programming language. Alloreactive CD4+ and CD8+ clones were defined by comparing unstimulated samples with post-reaction CFSE-low samples. By matching sequences to the repertoires of sorted unstimulated Treg and non-Treg cells, each alloreactive CD4+ clone was assigned a regulatory or non-regulatory origin. The table comes from immuneACCESS by way of TCRdb, which keeps in-frame sequences with V and J called. Part of the clones is missing from these tables; in studies checked, under half for an unresolved V gene and the rest for unknown reasons. V, J and clone size were drawn from that table, and D and trimming were deduced from the DNA. A total of 80,000 to 130,000 clones appear in this sample, 90% to 95% of them only once. The leading ten clones occupy approximately 0.71% of the sample.

TCRbeta CDR3 sequencing was performed on sorted unstimulated T cells and on proliferating T cells recovered from mixed lymphocyte reactions. Fresh whole blood from ten HLA-typed healthy donors served as the source for isolating PBMCs. To map where alloreactive clones came from, unstimulated CD4+ regulatory T cells were FACS-sorted. The sequence was obtained from a human donor in good health. Material for sequencing was Tregs sorted from blood.

The CDR3 in this case is CASSMAGVVGYTF. The nucleotide sequence is TGTGCCAGTAGTATGGCCGGGGTTGTTGGCTACACCTTC. The V gene is TRBV19 and the J gene is TRBJ1-2; too little of a D gene remains to name it. Taken from cysteine to phenylalanine, the CDR3 has 13 residues. Only the CDR3 part of the read is kept: 39 bases, read in frame from the first base. V drops 3 bases and J drops 7 bases, leaving 12 bases in between. The germline V gene (reference sequence) yields LNHDA for CDR1 and SQIVND for CDR2.